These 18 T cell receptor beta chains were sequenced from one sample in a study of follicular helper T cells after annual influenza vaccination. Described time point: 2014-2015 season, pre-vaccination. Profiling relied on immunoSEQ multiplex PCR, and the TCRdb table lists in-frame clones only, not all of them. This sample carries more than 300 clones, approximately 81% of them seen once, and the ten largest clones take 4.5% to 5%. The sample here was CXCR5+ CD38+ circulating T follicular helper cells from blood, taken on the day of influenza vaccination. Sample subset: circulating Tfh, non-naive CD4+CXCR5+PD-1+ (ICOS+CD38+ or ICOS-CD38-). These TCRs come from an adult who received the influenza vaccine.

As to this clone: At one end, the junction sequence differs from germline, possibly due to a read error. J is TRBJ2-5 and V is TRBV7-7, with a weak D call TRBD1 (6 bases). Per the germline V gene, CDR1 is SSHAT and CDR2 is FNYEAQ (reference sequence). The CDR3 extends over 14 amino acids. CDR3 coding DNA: TGTGCTAGCAGCCAGGGGACAACCCAAGAGACCCAGTACTTC. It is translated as CASSQGTTQETQYF.

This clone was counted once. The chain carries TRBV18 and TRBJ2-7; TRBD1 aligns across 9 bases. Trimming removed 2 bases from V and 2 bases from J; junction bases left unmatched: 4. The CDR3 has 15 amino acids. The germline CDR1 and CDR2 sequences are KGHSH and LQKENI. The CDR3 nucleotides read TGTGCCAGCTCACCAGGGGGACAGGGTGCCTACGAGCAGTACTTC. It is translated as CASSPGGQGAYEQYF.

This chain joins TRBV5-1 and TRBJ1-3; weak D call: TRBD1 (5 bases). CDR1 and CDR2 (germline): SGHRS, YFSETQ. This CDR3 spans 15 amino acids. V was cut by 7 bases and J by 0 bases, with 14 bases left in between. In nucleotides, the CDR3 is TGCGCCAGCGCCAAGGAGGGGTTCTCTGGAAACACCATATATTTT. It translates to CASAKEGFSGNTIYF.

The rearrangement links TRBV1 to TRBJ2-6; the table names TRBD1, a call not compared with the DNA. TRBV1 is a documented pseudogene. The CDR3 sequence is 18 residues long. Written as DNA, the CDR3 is TGCACCAGCAGCACAATTGGTTTGTGCACAAATCGGGCCAACGTCCTGACTTTC. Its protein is CTSSTIGLCTNRANVLTF.

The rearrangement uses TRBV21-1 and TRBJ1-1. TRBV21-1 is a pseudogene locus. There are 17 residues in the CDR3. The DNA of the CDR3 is TGTGCCAGCAGTGAGAGCGTAGCTACACAATTTCGCACTGAAGCTTTCTTT. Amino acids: CASSESVATQFRTEAFF.

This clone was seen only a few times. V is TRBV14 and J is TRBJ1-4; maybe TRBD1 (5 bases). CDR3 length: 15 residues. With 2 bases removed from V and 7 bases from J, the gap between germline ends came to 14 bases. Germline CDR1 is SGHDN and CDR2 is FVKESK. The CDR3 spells CASSQPGQGIEKLFF. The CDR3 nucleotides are TGTGCCAGCAGCCAACCCGGGCAGGGTATTGAAAAACTGTTTTTT.

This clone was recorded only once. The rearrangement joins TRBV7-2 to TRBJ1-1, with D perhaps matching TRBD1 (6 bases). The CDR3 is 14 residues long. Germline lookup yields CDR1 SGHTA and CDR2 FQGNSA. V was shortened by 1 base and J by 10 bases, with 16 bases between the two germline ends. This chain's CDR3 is CASSLGVSGAGAFF. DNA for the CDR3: TGTGCCAGCAGCTTAGGGGTGTCAGGGGCGGGAGCTTTCTTT.

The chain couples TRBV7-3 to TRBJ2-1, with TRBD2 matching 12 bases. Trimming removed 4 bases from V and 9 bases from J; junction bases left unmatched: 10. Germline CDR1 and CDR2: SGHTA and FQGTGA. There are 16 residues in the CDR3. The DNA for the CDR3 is TGTGCCAGCAGCTCAAGACTAGCGGGGGAACGGGGTGAGCAGTTCTTC. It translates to CASSSRLAGERGEQFF.

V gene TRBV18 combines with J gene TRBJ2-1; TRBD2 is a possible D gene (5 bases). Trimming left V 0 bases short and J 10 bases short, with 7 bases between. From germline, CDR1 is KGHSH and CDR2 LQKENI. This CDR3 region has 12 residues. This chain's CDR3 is CASSPPSGEQFF. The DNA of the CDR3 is TGTGCCAGCTCACCACCGTCGGGAGAGCAGTTCTTC.

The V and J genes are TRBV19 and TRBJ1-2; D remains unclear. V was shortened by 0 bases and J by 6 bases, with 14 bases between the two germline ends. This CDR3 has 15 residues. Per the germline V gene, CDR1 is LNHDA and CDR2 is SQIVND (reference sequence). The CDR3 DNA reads TGTGCCAGTAGTATAGACAGGTGGAGCCCGGATGGCTACACCTTC. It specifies CASSIDRWSPDGYTF.

The CDR3: CASSLTTGTKEQFF. CDR3 DNA: TGCGCCAGCAGCTTAACTACCGGGACAAAGGAGCAGTTCTTC. This chain links TRBV5-1 with TRBJ2-1, with a possible D match to TRBD1 (6 bases). This CDR3 spans 14 amino acids. Germline V lookup: CDR1 SGHRS, CDR2 YFSETQ. The V end was cut by 2 bases, the J end by 10 bases, with 16 bases between.

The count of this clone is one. DNA of the CDR3: TGTGCCAGCAGTTTCCATGGGACAGGGAACTACGAGCAGTACTTC. Amino acids: CASSFHGTGNYEQYF. The chain combines TRBV28 with TRBJ2-7, with 9 bases lining up with TRBD1. CDR1 is MDHEN, CDR2 SYDVKM, per germline. The junction had 6 bases not matched to a gene; V was cut back by 3 bases and J by 3 bases. CDR3 length: 15 amino acids.

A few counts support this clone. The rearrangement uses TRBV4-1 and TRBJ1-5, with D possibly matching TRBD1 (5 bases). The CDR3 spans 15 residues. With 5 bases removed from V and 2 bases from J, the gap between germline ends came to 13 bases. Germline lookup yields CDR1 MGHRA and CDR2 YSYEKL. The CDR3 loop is CASSKGVSGNQPQHF. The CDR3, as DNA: TGCGCCAGCAGCAAAGGGGTATCCGGCAATCAGCCCCAGCATTTT.

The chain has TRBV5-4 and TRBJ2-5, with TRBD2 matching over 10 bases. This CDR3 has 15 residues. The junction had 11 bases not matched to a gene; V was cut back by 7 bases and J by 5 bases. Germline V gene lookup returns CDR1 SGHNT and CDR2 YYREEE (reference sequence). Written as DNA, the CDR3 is TGTGCCAGCCAACGAGCGGGGGGGCTGGAGGAGACCCAGTACTTC. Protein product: CASQRAGGLEETQYF.

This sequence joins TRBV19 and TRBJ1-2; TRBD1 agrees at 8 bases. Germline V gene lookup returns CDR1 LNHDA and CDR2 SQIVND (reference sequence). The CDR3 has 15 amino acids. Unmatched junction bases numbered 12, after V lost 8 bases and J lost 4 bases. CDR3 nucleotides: TGTGCCAGTCACACCCGGACAGGGAATGGCTATGGCTACACCTTC. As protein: CASHTRTGNGYGYTF.

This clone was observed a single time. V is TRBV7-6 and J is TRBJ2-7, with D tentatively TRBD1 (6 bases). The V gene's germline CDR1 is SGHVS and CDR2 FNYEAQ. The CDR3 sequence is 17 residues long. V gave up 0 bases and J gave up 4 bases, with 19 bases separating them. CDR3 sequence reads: CASSLAQQGRVGYEQYF. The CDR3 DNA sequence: TGTGCCAGCAGCTTAGCCCAACAGGGACGTGTGGGGTACGAGCAGTACTTC.

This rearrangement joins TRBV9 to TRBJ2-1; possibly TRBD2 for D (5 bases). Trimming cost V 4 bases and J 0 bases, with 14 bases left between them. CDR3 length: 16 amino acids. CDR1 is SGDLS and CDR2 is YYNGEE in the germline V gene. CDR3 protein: CASSRAGAGSYNEQFF. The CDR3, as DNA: TGTGCCAGCAGCCGTGCCGGCGCGGGCTCCTACAATGAGCAGTTCTTC.

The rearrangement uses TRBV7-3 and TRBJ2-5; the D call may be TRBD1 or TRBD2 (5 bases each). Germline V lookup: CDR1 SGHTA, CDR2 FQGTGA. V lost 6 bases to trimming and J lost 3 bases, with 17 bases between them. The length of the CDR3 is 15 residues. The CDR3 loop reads CASSSGASNKETQYF. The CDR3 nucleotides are TGTGCCAGCAGTTCCGGGGCTAGCAATAAAGAGACCCAGTACTTC.